This T cell receptor beta chain comes out of a study of blood T cell repertoires in COVID-19. Overall study: From T cells, B-cell-depleted T cells, or PBMCs came the material, which was cDNA or gDNA.

Trimming cost V 1 base and J 0 bases; bases outside gene matches: 5. The CDR3 runs to 17 residues. Per germline, CDR1 SEHNR and CDR2 FQNEAQ (reference sequence). Per the original methods: The authors estimated nucleated cell counts from reference gene primer amplification. Produced via immunoSEQ multiplex PCR; TCRdb's table is partial and in-frame only. Clonal size and the V and J genes are those of that table, whereas D and trimming came from the DNA. Of about 50,000 clones in the sample, 85% were seen once. The rearrangement uses TRBV7-9 and TRBJ1-3, with 8 bases fitting TRBD1. The sequence was collected from a human donor in a cohort sampled during active COVID-19. The specimen was peripheral blood. The CDR3 sequence is CASSLGTGGYSGNTIYF. CDR3 nucleotides: TGTGCCAGCAGCTTAGGAACAGGGGGATACTCTGGAAACACCATATATTTT. The whole variable domain, remainder taken from reference TRBV7-9 and TRBJ1-3, is DTGVSQNPRHKITKRGQNVTFRCDPISEHNRLYWYRQTLGQGPEFLTYFQNEAQLEKSRLLSDRFSAERPKGSFSTLEIQRTEQGDSAMYLCASSLGTGGYSGNTIYFGEGSWLTVV.